Listed here are 25 T cell receptor beta chains from one sample, sequenced in a study of T cells in Graves' hyperthyroidism and ophthalmopathy. From RNA transcripts, TCR beta CDR3 regions were amplified. The HTBI primer set was used in a first-round RT-PCR of the TCR CDR3. TCRdb ran MiXCR on the multiplex PCR reads and lists one entry per CDR3 protein. The table lists fewer than 650,000 distinct CDR3 sequences, around 13% of them singletons, with roughly 6.2% in the top ten. The sequenced material came from blood. The receptors were gathered from a woman aged 30 to 39 with Graves' hyperthyroidism that later progressed to Graves' ophthalmopathy.

With respect to this clonotype: A read error is possible here, since a much larger clone lies one base away. This chain joins TRBV5-6 and TRBJ2-5, with 8 bases that match TRBD2. This CDR3 contains 18 residues. Looked up from germline, CDR1 is SGHDT and CDR2 is YYEEEE. After removal of 3 bases from V and 2 bases from J, the junction contained 15 bases not matched to a gene. The chain's CDR3 is CASSSRTWTSRVQETQYF. For the CDR3, the DNA is TGTGCCAGCAGCTCCCGGACATGGACTAGCCGGGTACAAGAGACCCAGTACTTC.

This clonotype was counted many times. The genes are TRBV6-1 and TRBJ1-5; the D gene is possibly TRBD1 (6 bases). Germline values: CDR1 MNHNS, CDR2 SASEGT. Trimming took off 2 bases at V and 4 bases at J, with 9 bases between the two ends. The CDR3 sequence is 14 residues long. The DNA for the CDR3 is TGTGCCAGCAGTGAAACAGGGATAAATCAGCCCCAGCATTTT. This encodes CASSETGINQPQHF.

This clonotype was counted at least ten times. V is TRBV3-1 and J is TRBJ2-3, with D maybe TRBD2 (6 bases). The CDR3 is 14 amino acids. V gave up 6 bases and J gave up 3 bases, with 13 bases separating them. CDR1 and CDR2 (germline): LGHDT, YNNKEL (reference sequence). The CDR3 loop reads CASRGRERTDTQYF. The CDR3 DNA is TGTGCCAGCAGGGGACGGGAGCGGACAGATACGCAGTATTTT.

This clonotype was observed many times. The rearrangement joins TRBV6-1 to TRBJ1-2, with D perhaps matching TRBD1 (5 bases). This CDR3 contains 14 residues. The germline V and J ends were trimmed by 4 bases and 8 bases, with 17 bases remaining between them. CDR1 and CDR2 (germline): MNHNS, SASEGT. The CDR3 DNA reads TGTGCCAGCAGTGGGGACGGCCGTTCTTTGGGCTACACCTTC. Its protein product is CASSGDGRSLGYTF.

Note on this clonotype: The CDR3 carries no conserved terminal phenylalanine or tryptophan, so it likely arises from a read error. The rearrangement joins TRBV12-3 or TRBV12-4 to TRBJ1-2, with no clear D. V lost 6 bases to trimming and J lost 2 bases, with 10 bases between them. The CDR3 covers 13 residues. CDR3: CASRRPGNYGYTL. The CDR3 nucleotides are TGTGCCAGCAGGAGGCCGGGGAACTATGGCTACACCCTC.

This clonotype occurred a few times. CDR3 residues: CASSPEGELFF. DNA of the CDR3: TGTGCCAGCAGCCCGGAGGGGGAGCTGTTTTTT. The gene calls are TRBV6-1 and TRBJ2-2, with unresolved D. Germline values: CDR1 MNHNS, CDR2 SASEGT. V lost 6 bases to trimming and J lost 8 bases, with 7 bases between them. The CDR3 sequence is 11 residues long.

This clonotype appeared many times. This chain uses TRBV7-2 with TRBJ1-6; D is unclear. Trimming shortened V by 8 bases and J by 0 bases, and 11 bases separated the two germline ends. This CDR3 comprises 15 residues. Germline V gives CDR1 SGHTA, CDR2 FQGNSA. This chain's CDR3 is CASSASPSYNSPLHF. CDR3 nucleotide sequence: TGTGCCAGCTCGGCCAGCCCCTCCTATAATTCACCCCTCCACTTT.

This chain joins TRBV2 and TRBJ2-3; a weak D match, TRBD1 (6 bases). Trimming took 4 bases from V and 4 from J, leaving 15 bases between them. The CDR3 has 15 residues. The germline CDR1 and CDR2 sequences are SNHLY and FYNNEI. The chain's CDR3 is CASSGRGTPADTQYF. CDR3 DNA sequence: TGTGCCAGCAGTGGCAGGGGTACTCCGGCAGATACGCAGTATTTT.

This clonotype was seen ten or more times. The genes are TRBV7-9 and TRBJ2-1; D is possibly TRBD1 or TRBD2 (5 bases each). Germline loops: CDR1 SEHNR, CDR2 FQNEAQ (reference sequence). The V and J ends lost 7 bases and 8 bases respectively, with 21 bases between them. The CDR3 extends over 15 amino acids. The CDR3 sequence: CASIPRGTSSHEQFF. In DNA form, the CDR3 reads TGTGCCAGCATCCCTCGGGGCACTAGTTCACATGAGCAGTTCTTC.

This clonotype was detected ten times or more. The rearrangement links TRBV3-1 to TRBJ2-1; D is uncertain. This CDR3 contains 15 residues. Trimming took off 4 bases at V and 1 base at J, with 11 bases between the two ends. CDR1 is LGHDT, CDR2 YNNKEL, per germline (reference sequence). The CDR3 region is CASSLSEESYNEQFF. The CDR3 coding sequence is TGTGCCAGCAGCCTCTCAGAGGAGTCCTACAATGAGCAGTTCTTC.

Ten or more counts support this clonotype. The chain combines TRBV12-5 with TRBJ1-4; 10 bases agree with TRBD1. J was trimmed by 6 bases and V by 2 bases; bases with no gene match: 9. Germline V gene sequence: CDR1 LGHNT, CDR2 FRNRAP. The CDR3 loop spans 17 amino acids. The CDR3 spells CASGLRLTGGLDEKLFF. The CDR3 bases are TGTGCTAGTGGTTTGCGGCTGACAGGGGGCTTGGATGAAAAACTGTTTTTT.

Note on this clonotype: A read error may account for a junction end that differs from germline. The chain is built from TRBV6-1 and TRBJ1-1; no clear D. The CDR3 consists of 17 residues. Germline V gene sequence: CDR1 MNHNS, CDR2 SASEGT. The CDR3 spells CASSQPNRVPMNAEAFF. CDR3 nucleotides: TGTGCCAGCAGTCAACCCAATAGGGTACCCATGAACGCTGAAGCTTTCTTT.

The rearrangement uses TRBV19 and TRBJ1-3; possibly TRBD1 for D (5 bases). V was shortened by 1 base and J by 2 bases, with 6 bases between the two germline ends. The CDR3 length is 14 residues. The germline V gene has CDR1 LNHDA and CDR2 SQIVND (reference sequence). The CDR3 here is CASSIGQTGNTIYF. CDR3 DNA sequence: TGTGCCAGTAGTATAGGACAGACTGGAAACACCATATATTTT.

This chain links TRBV9 with TRBJ2-5; TRBD2 matches at 7 bases. This CDR3 comprises 15 residues. V was pared by 1 base and J by 1 base, with 4 bases of the junction left unmatched. Germline CDR1 reads SGDLS; CDR2 reads YYNGEE. The DNA of the CDR3 is TGTGCCAGCAGCGTAACCTCGGGGGGCCAAGAGACCCAGTACTTC. Translating it yields CASSVTSGGQETQYF.

The rearrangement links TRBV4-3 to TRBJ2-3; D gene uncertain. Germline V gene lookup returns CDR1 LGHNA and CDR2 YSLEER. The length of the CDR3 is 17 residues. Trimming shortened V by 0 bases and J by 2 bases, and 15 bases separated the two germline ends. Here the CDR3 reads CASSQDFMSFYTDTQYF. CDR3 in DNA: TGCGCCAGCAGCCAAGACTTCATGAGTTTTTACACAGATACGCAGTATTTT.

This clonotype occurred many times. The CDR3 nucleotides read TGTGCCAGCCTCCGCCATACCGGGACACCAGAGCCCCAGCATTTT. Translating gives CASLRHTGTPEPQHF. The rearrangement joins TRBV28 to TRBJ1-5; perhaps TRBD1 as D (6 bases). Germline CDR1 and CDR2: MDHEN and SYDVKM. The CDR3 runs to 15 residues. Trimming took off 8 bases at V and 8 bases at J, with 22 bases between the two ends.

The gene calls are TRBV10-1 and TRBJ1-5; maybe TRBD1 (6 bases). Germline V CDR1 and CDR2: WNHNN, SYGVQD (reference sequence). V lost 3 bases, J lost 5 bases, and 8 bases lay in between. CDR3 length: 13 amino acids. This CDR3 reads CASSEGGDQPQHF. CDR3 in DNA: TGCGCCAGCAGTGAAGGGGGTGATCAGCCCCAGCATTTT.

This clonotype was detected many times. This chain connects TRBV19 to TRBJ1-1; D perhaps matches TRBD1 (6 bases). CDR1 and CDR2 (germline): LNHDA, SQIVND (reference sequence). CDR3 length: 11 residues. The CDR3 DNA follows: TGTGGGGTAGGACAGTTCACCGAAGCTTTCTTT. This sequence encodes CGVGQFTEAFF.

The table lists this clonotype with many counts. V is TRBV27 and J is TRBJ1-1; D is perhaps TRBD1 (5 bases). CDR3 length: 14 amino acids. CDR1 and CDR2 from the germline V gene are MNHEY and SMNVEV (reference sequence). Trimming took 5 bases from V and 1 from J, leaving 11 bases between them. DNA of the CDR3: TGTGCCAGCAGTCTCCAGGGTTGGAACACTGAAGCTTTCTTT. Residues: CASSLQGWNTEAFF.

This clonotype was recorded many times. The gene calls are TRBV30 and TRBJ1-2; 11 bases agree with TRBD1. With 2 bases clipped from V and 4 bases from J, the junction kept 3 bases outside the gene matches. Germline lookup yields CDR1 GTSNPN and CDR2 SVGIG (reference sequence). The CDR3 loop spans 14 amino acids. DNA of the CDR3: TGTGCCTGGAGTACGGGACAGGGGGGCTATGGCTACACCTTC. Translating gives CAWSTGQGGYGYTF.

This clonotype was seen ten or more times. This rearrangement joins TRBV20-1 to TRBJ2-2; 9 nucleotides agree with TRBD2. CDR3 length: 18 amino acids. V trimming: 0 bases; J trimming: 4 bases; junction bases outside the gene matches: 12. CDR1 is DFQATT, CDR2 SNEGSKA, per germline (reference sequence). CDR3 DNA: TGCAGTGCTAGAGATCCCGATAGCGGGAGCGCGGTCACCGGGGAGCTGTTTTTT. Translated, it gives CSARDPDSGSAVTGELFF.

This clonotype was detected ten times or more. The rearrangement uses TRBV20-1 and TRBJ2-7, with 8 bases that match TRBD1. Germline-derived CDR1 and CDR2 are DFQATT and SNEGSKA (reference sequence). The CDR3 contains 13 residues. V lost 5 bases to trimming and J lost 0 bases; unmatched junction nucleotides: 3. The CDR3 nucleotides read TGCAGTGCTGCGGGACAGGTCTCCTACGAGCAGTACTTC. Translation gives CSAAGQVSYEQYF.

This chain joins TRBV6-4 and TRBJ1-5; 7 bases match TRBD1. The CDR3 loop spans 15 amino acids. The junction had 6 bases not matched to a gene; V was cut back by 3 bases and J by 4 bases. Germline loops: CDR1 MRHNA, CDR2 SNTAGT. The CDR3 protein is CASSEVPGGNQPQHF. The CDR3 DNA is TGTGCCAGCAGTGAAGTGCCAGGGGGGAATCAGCCCCAGCATTTT.

This clonotype was picked up many times. The genes are TRBV7-9 and TRBJ2-3, with 8 bases matching TRBD1. The J segment lost 4 bases and the V segment lost 5 bases, leaving 11 bases of the junction unmatched. Germline CDR1 reads SEHNR; CDR2 reads FQNEAQ (reference sequence). The CDR3 totals 16 residues. The chain's CDR3 is CASSTPRGRVSDTQYF. The CDR3 nucleotides read TGTGCCAGCAGCACACCCAGGGGGCGAGTTTCAGATACGCAGTATTTT.

This rearrangement joins TRBV27 to TRBJ1-2, with 8 bases matching TRBD1. CDR1 is MNHEY, CDR2 SMNVEV, per germline (reference sequence). V shed 7 bases and J 6 bases; nucleotides not matched to a gene: 10. CDR3 length: 14 amino acids. The CDR3 protein is CASNPRGRRDGYTF. In DNA, the CDR3 is TGTGCCAGCAATCCCAGGGGGCGCAGGGATGGCTACACCTTC.